Ten or more counts support the clone carrying this TCR beta chain. The sample comes from a study of metastatic and nonmetastatic thyroid tumors. Each patient went into thyroid surgery without having received any treatment. Unmatched junction bases numbered 11, after V lost 5 bases and J lost 1 base. Germline CDR1 and CDR2: SGHAT and FQDESV (reference sequence). The CDR3 is 17 residues long. Via MiXCR, TCRdb re-called the PCR reads. This sample has 75,000 to 95,000 clones, with about 12% found just once. This TCR came from a female donor with papillary thyroid cancer or a benign thyroid nodule (not recorded which). Some clones in this sample may be carry-over from other donors' samples. Sequenced: blood. The chain has TRBV11-1 and TRBJ1-1; 9 bases match TRBD1. In nucleotides, the CDR3 is TGTGCCAGCAGCCCCGGGACAGGGATTTTCTCGAACACTGAAGCTTTCTTT. Encoded protein: CASSPGTGIFSNTEAFF.